The T cell receptor (beta chain) described here comes from a study of cytomegalovirus exposure and HLA in healthy donors. Study context: Findings of an earlier analysis included around 100 million unique TCR beta sequences from roughly 180 million T cells. General study points: Being productive about 87% or about 30% of the time was typical of most TCR beta V segments in an earlier analysis.

Germline values: CDR1 SEHNR, CDR2 FQNEAQ (reference sequence). This CDR3 contains 15 residues. J lost 2 bases, V lost 4 bases, and 7 bases had no gene match. Donors counted as nominally healthy when sampled, yet unrecorded immune exposures were likely. The PCR contained 60 Vbeta and 13 Jbeta primers. Method: immunoSEQ multiplex PCR; TCRdb's copy keeps in-frame clones and lacks some. The table includes 70,000 to 90,000 clones, 55% to 65% detected once. To note about this clone: Its target is unknown.

The V and J genes are TRBV7-9 and TRBJ2-5; 7 nucleotides align to TRBD2. The specimen sequenced was PBMCs. The clonotype originates from a woman between 35 and 50 years old in good health and CMV-seropositive. CDR3 loop: CASSSPGLRQETQYF. The DNA for the CDR3 is TGTGCCAGCAGCTCGCCGGGACTAAGGCAAGAGACCCAGTACTTC.